A selection of T cell receptor beta chains follows, all from one sample in a study of T-cell reconstitution after alpha-beta-depleted transplantation in children. TCRdb processed the PCR reads anew with MiXCR; each CDR3 protein has one entry. In the table there are about 480,000 distinct CDR3 sequences, approximately 13% of which are singletons. Sequencing was performed on PBMCs from the stem cell graft donor, taken from the stem cell graft. These receptors were obtained from a human donor who donated a stem cell graft to a child with combined immunodeficiency. The CDR3 runs from the conserved cysteine through the conserved F or W. D genes are given only for firm matches.

J: TRBJ1-1; D: -; length: 13; V: TRBV20-1; CDR3: CSAREEGGTEAFF
J: TRBJ2-2; D: -; length: 15; V: TRBV12-3/TRBV12-4; CDR3: CASSSSPPNTGELFF
J: TRBJ1-2; D: TRBD1; length: 15; V: TRBV10-3; CDR3: CAINSPGQGAEGYTF
J: TRBJ2-3; D: TRBD1; length: 12; V: TRBV18; CDR3: CASWPGGDTQYF
J: TRBJ1-1; D: -; length: 13; V: TRBV25-1; CDR3: CASTMRGYTEAFF
J: TRBJ2-2; D: -; length: 17; V: TRBV4-3; CDR3: CASSPGRGMVNTGELFF
J: TRBJ1-2; D: -; length: 14; V: TRBV3-1; CDR3: CASSQVNYLAGYTF
J: TRBJ2-7; D: -; length: 13; V: TRBV5-5; CDR3: CASSHPGRDEQYF
J: TRBJ2-1; D: TRBD2; length: 14; V: TRBV20-1; CDR3: CSARGLAANNEQFF
J: TRBJ2-5; D: -; length: 12; V: TRBV29-1; CDR3: CSVVGNQETQYF
J: TRBJ2-7; D: -; length: 12; V: TRBV20-1; CDR3: CSAREVSYEQYF
J: TRBJ2-7; D: -; length: 14; V: TRBV28; CDR3: CASSLWPARYEQYF
J: TRBJ2-1; D: -; length: 13; V: TRBV6-2/TRBV6-3; CDR3: CASSWVGPNEQFF
J: TRBJ2-7; D: -; length: 13; V: TRBV12-3/TRBV12-4; CDR3: CASSLGQLYEQYF
J: TRBJ2-5; D: -; length: 12; V: TRBV12-3/TRBV12-4; CDR3: CASAQVVETQYF